This T cell receptor (beta chain) is drawn from a study of cytomegalovirus exposure and HLA in healthy donors. Overall study: Researchers previously reported finding more than 100 million unique TCR beta sequences from 150 million to 200 million T cells.

As for the donors, each was a healthy bone marrow donor. In the PCR, 60 Vbeta and 13 Jbeta primers were used. Some clones are missing from TCRdb's copy, which holds only in-frame ones; the method was immunoSEQ multiplex PCR. The repertoire includes approximately 140,000 clones, 79% of them detected once, and around 3.2% sits in the top ten. This CDR3 comprises 16 residues. Trimming left V 6 bases short and J 3 bases short, with 17 bases between. CDR1 is MDHEN, CDR2 SYDVKM, per germline. The sample was PBMCs. This receptor was obtained from a human donor in good health. The rearrangement links TRBV28 to TRBJ2-2; perhaps TRBD1 as D (6 bases). The CDR3 nucleotides read TGTGCCAGCAGCCCAAGGACGAGGGGGTACACCGGGGAGCTGTTTTTT. Translated: CASSPRTRGYTGELFF.